This T cell receptor (beta chain) appears in the sequencing data of a study of blood T cell repertoires in COVID-19. Across the study: Material from acute and convalescent COVID-19 was sourced from the United States, Italy and Spain. PBMCs, B-cell-depleted T cells, or T cells were the source of the cDNA or gDNA that made up the material.

V was trimmed by 3 bases and J by 0 bases, leaving 11 bases between them. The germline V gene has CDR1 SGHVS and CDR2 FQNEAQ. CDR3 size: 15 residues. Original methodology: Reference gene primer amplification gave estimated nucleated cell counts. Data came from immunoSEQ multiplex PCR; TCRdb stores just in-frame clones and leaves some out. The V and J calls and clone size come from that table; D and trimming were worked out from the DNA. Of fewer than 350,000 clones listed, approximately 91% are singletons. Participants, about 18 to 90 years old, spanned 25 or so US areas. The chain recombines TRBV7-8 with TRBJ1-1; the D is unclear. Sequencing was carried out using PBMCs or T cells enriched from blood (not recorded which). The clonotype originates from a woman aged 35 to 49 with acute COVID-19. The CDR3 loop is CASSLYGLMNTEAFF. The CDR3 bases are TGTGCCAGCAGCTTGTACGGACTCATGAACACTGAAGCTTTCTTT.